This record covers a single T cell receptor (beta chain). What it binds is unknown. Sequenced by immunoSEQ multiplex PCR; TCRdb stores in-frame clones only, minus some. There are some 16,000 clones in the sample; 79% occur only once, and approximately 11% lies in the top ten. The V and J ends lost 0 bases and 2 bases, in that order; junction bases with no gene match: 5. Germline V CDR1 and CDR2: SGHTA, FQGNSA. This CDR3 comprises 16 residues. Unexposed donor CD4+ T cells date from 2011-2018, before the COVID-19 pandemic. The cells were cultured for less than twelve days before CD4+ T cells were isolated. The sample belongs to a study of CD4 T cells in relation to SARS-CoV-2 and coronaviruses.

This receptor was obtained from a human donor in good health. The sample comprised CD4+ T cells from PBMCs, cultured in vitro. The chain employs TRBV7-2 and TRBJ2-3, with 7 bases that match TRBD2. The CDR3 is CASSLAGGTTTDTQYF. The CDR3 region has the DNA TGTGCCAGCAGCTTAGCGGGGGGGACTACCACAGATACGCAGTATTTT.